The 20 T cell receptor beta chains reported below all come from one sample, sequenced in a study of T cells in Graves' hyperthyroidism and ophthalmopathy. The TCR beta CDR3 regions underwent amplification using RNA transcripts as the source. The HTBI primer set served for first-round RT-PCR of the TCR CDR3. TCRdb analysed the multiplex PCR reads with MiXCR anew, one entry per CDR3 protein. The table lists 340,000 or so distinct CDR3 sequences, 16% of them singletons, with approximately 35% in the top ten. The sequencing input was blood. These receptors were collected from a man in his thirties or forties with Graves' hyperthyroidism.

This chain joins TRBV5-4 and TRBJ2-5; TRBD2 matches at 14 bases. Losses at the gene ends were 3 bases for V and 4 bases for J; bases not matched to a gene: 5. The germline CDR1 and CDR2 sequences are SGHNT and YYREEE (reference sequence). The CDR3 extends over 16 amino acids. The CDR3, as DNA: TGTGCCAGCAGCTACAGACTAGCGGGAGGGGGAGAGACCCAGTACTTC. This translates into CASSYRLAGGGETQYF.

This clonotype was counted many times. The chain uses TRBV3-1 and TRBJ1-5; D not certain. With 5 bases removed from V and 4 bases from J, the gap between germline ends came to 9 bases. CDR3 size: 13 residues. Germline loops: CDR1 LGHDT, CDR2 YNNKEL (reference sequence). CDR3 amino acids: CASSSAVNQPQHF. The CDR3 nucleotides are TGTGCCAGCAGCTCCGCGGTGAATCAGCCCCAGCATTTT.

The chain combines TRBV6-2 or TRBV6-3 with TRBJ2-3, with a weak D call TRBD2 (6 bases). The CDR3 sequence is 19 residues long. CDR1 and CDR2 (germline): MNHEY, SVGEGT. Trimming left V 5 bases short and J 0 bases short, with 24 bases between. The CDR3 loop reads CASSPHHIAAGLSTDTQYF. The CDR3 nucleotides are TGTGCCAGCAGTCCACATCATATCGCGGCGGGATTAAGCACAGATACGCAGTATTTT.

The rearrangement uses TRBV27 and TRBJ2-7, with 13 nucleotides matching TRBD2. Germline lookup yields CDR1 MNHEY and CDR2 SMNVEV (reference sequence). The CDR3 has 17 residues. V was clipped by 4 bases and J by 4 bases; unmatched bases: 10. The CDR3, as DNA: TGTGCCAGCAGTTCACGGACTAGCGGGAGCGGGTCGTACGAGCAGTACTTC. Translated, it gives CASSSRTSGSGSYEQYF.

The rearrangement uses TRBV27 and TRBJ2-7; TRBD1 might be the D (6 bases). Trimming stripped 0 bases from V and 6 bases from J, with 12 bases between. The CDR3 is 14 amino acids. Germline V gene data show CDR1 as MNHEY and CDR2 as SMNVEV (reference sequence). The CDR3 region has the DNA TGTGCCAGCAGTTTATCGATCCTAGGGGGCGAGCAGTACTTC. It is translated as CASSLSILGGEQYF.

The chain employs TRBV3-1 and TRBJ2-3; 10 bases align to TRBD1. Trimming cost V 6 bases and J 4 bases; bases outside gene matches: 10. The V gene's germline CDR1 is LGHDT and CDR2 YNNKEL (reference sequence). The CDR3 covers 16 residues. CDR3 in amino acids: CASRPTGTGDPDTQYF. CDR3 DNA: TGTGCCAGCAGACCTACCGGGACAGGGGACCCAGATACGCAGTATTTT.

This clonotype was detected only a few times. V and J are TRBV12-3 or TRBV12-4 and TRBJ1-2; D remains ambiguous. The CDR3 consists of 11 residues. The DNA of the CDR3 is TGTGCTATCGTCGGCTGGTATGGCTACACCTTC. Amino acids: CAIVGWYGYTF.

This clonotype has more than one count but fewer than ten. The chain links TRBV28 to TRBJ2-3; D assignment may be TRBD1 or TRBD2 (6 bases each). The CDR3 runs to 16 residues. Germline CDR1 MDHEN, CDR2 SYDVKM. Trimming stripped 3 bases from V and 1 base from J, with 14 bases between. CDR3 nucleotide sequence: TGTGCCAGCAGTTTCTGGGGGGCAGGGGGCACAGATACGCAGTATTTT. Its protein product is CASSFWGAGGTDTQYF.

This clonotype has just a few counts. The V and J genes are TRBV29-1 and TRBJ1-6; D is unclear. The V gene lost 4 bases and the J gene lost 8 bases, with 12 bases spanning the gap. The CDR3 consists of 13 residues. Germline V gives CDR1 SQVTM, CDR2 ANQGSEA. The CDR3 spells CSVASQVDSPLHF. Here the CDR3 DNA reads TGCAGCGTTGCCAGCCAGGTGGATTCACCCCTCCACTTT.

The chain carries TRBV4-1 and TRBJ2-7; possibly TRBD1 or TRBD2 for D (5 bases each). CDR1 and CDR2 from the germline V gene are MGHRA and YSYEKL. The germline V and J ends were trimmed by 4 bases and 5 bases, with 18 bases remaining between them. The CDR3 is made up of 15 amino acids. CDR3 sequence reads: CASSRNSGTKDEQYF. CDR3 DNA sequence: TGCGCCAGCAGCCGCAACTCCGGGACCAAGGACGAGCAGTACTTC.

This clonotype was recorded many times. CDR3 amino acids: CASSTGQARNTGELFF. The CDR3 region has the DNA TGTGCCAGCAGTACTGGACAGGCTCGGAACACCGGGGAGCTGTTTTTT. The chain combines TRBV7-6 with TRBJ2-2; 7 nucleotides line up with TRBD1. V was pared by 6 bases and J by 1 base, with 8 bases of the junction left unmatched. This CDR3 has 16 residues. The germline V gene has CDR1 SGHVS and CDR2 FNYEAQ. The variable domain in full, with the rest retrieved from reference TRBV7-6 and TRBJ2-2, is GAGVSQSPRYKVTKRGQDVALRCDPISGHVSLYWYRQALGQGPEFLTYFNYEAQQDKSGLPNDRFSAERPEGSISTLTIQRTEQRDSAMYRCASSTGQARNTGELFFGEGSRLTVL.

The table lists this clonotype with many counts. The CDR3 DNA follows: TGTGCCAGCAGTCCCCCAGCGGGAGTGGGGCAAGAGACCCAGTACTTC. It is translated as CASSPPAGVGQETQYF. The chain joins TRBV12-3 or TRBV12-4 to TRBJ2-5, with TRBD2 matching 8 bases. The CDR3 covers 16 residues. The V and J ends lost 5 bases and 2 bases, in that order; junction bases with no gene match: 10.

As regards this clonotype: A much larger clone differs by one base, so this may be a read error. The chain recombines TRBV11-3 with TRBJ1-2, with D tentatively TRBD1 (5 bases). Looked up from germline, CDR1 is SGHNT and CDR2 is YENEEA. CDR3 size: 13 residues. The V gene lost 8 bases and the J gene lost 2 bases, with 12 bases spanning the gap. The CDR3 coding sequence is TGTGCCAGCGGCTCACGGGACAACTATGGCTACACCTTC. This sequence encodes CASGSRDNYGYTF.

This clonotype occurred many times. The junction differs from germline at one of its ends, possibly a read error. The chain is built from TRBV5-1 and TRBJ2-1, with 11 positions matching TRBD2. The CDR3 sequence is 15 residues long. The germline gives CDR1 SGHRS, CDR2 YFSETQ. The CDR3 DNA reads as TGTGCCAGCAGCCTGACTAGCGGGACCTACAATGAGCAGTTCTTC. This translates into CASSLTSGTYNEQFF.

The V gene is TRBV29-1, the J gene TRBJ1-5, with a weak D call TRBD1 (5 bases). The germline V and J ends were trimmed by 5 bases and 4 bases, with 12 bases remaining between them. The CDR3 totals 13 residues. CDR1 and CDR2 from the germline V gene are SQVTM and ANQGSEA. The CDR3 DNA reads TGCAGCGTTTCTATGACAGTTAATCAGCCCCAGCATTTT. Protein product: CSVSMTVNQPQHF.

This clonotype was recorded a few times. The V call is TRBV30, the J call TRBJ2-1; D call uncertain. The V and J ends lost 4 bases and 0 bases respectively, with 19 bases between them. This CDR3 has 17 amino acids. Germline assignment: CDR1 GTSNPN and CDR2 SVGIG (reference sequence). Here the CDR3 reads CAWMRSRIYFSYNEQFF. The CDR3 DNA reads TGTGCCTGGATGAGGAGTCGGATCTATTTCTCCTACAATGAGCAGTTCTTC.

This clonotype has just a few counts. The CDR3 DNA sequence: TGTGCCAGTAGCCATAGTTGGGGGAGGACTGAAGCTTTCTTT. Translated, it gives CASSHSWGRTEAFF. The chain carries TRBV19 and TRBJ1-1, with a tentative D call TRBD1 (5 bases). Trimming removed 6 bases at V and 5 bases at J, with 16 bases between. The CDR3 runs to 14 residues. Germline-derived CDR1 and CDR2 are LNHDA and SQIVND (reference sequence). The whole variable domain, remainder taken from reference TRBV19 and TRBJ1-1, is DGGITQSPKYLFRKEGQNVTLSCEQNLNHDAMYWYRQDPGQGLRLIYYSQIVNDFQKGDIAEGYSVSREKKESFPLTVTSAQKNPTAFYLCASSHSWGRTEAFFGQGTRLTVV.

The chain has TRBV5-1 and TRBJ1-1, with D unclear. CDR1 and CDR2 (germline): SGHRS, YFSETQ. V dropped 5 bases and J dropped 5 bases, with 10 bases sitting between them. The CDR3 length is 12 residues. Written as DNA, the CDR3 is TGCGCCAGCAGGCTGGAGGCGACTGAAGCTTTCTTT. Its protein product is CASRLEATEAFF.

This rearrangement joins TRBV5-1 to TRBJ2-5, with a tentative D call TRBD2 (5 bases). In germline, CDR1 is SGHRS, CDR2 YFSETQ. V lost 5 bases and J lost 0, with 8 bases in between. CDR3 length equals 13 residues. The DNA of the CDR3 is TGCGCCAGCAGTAGGGAGTACCAAGAGACCCAGTACTTC. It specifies CASSREYQETQYF. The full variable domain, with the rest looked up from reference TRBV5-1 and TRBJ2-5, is KAGVTQTPRYLIKTRGQQVTLSCSPISGHRSVSWYQQTPGQGLQFLFEYFSETQRNKGNFPGRFSGRQFSNSRSEMNVSTLELGDSALYLCASSREYQETQYFGPGTRLLVL.

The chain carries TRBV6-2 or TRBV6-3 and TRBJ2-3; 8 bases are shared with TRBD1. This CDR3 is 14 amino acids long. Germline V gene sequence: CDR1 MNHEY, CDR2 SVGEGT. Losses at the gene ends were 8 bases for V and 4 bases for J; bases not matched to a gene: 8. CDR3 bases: TGTGCCAGCCACCGGGGACAGGCCTCAGATACGCAGTATTTT. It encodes CASHRGQASDTQYF.